These 17 T cell receptor beta chains originate from one sample sequenced in a study of regulatory T cells in long-lasting Graves disease. In building TCR beta libraries, iRepertoire HTBI primers were used together with Arm-PCR of CDR3 regions. Via MiXCR, TCRdb re-called the multiplex PCR reads, giving one row per CDR3 protein. The table records more than 400,000 distinct CDR3 sequences, over 15% of them present only once. Described time point: newly diagnosed GD, antithyroid drugs for less than 3 months. Making the TCR library involved RNA that had been extracted from PBMCs. These data were likewise used in another study, on T cells in Graves' hyperthyroidism and ophthalmopathy.

Sample: peripheral blood mononuclear cells (PBMCs), taken at new diagnosis, from a patient treated with antithyroid drugs. These receptors were obtained from a woman younger than 45 with Graves disease.

This clonotype was seen ten or more times. The chain couples TRBV13 to TRBJ1-1, with 7 bases fitting TRBD1. CDR3 size: 14 residues. CDR1 and CDR2 from the germline V gene are PRHDT and FYEKMQ (reference sequence). Trimming took 2 bases from V and 6 from J; bases not matched to a gene: 6. The CDR3 nucleotides are TGTGCCAGCAGCTTATTCAGGGGGGGTGCTGAAGCTTTCTTT. This translates into CASSLFRGGAEAFF. Drawing the rest from reference TRBV13 and TRBJ1-1, the complete variable domain is AAGVIQSPRHLIKEKRETATLKCYPIPRHDTVYWYQQGPGQDPQFLISFYEKMQSDKGSIPDRFSAQQFSDYHSELNMSSLELGDSALYFCASSLFRGGAEAFFGQGTRLTVV.

The rearrangement joins TRBV20-1 to TRBJ2-3, with D perhaps matching TRBD1 or TRBD2 (5 bases each). The DNA matches TRBJ2-1 better at its end, which makes the J call doubtful. Germline V gives CDR1 DFQATT, CDR2 SNEGSKA (reference sequence). This CDR3 has 16 amino acids. CDR3 residues: CSARHGTGPTVNEQFF. For the CDR3, the DNA is TGCAGTGCTAGACACGGGACGGGGCCAACGGTGAATGAGCAGTTCTTC.

The chain uses TRBV7-8 and TRBJ1-2; D is unclear. Per germline, CDR1 SGHVS and CDR2 FQNEAQ. V shed 6 bases and J shed 8 bases, with 16 bases lying between them. The CDR3 has 13 residues. The CDR3 nucleotides are TGTGCCAGCAGTCCTCTTCCCCAGGTGGGCTACACCTTC. Translating it yields CASSPLPQVGYTF.

This clonotype was seen only a few times. The genes are TRBV4-2 and TRBJ1-6; no firm D call. Germline CDR1 and CDR2: LGHNA and YNFKEQ. Trimming shortened V by 3 bases and J by 10 bases, and 10 bases separated the two germline ends. The CDR3 is 13 amino acids. The CDR3 region is CASSHMIGSPLHF. CDR3 nucleotide sequence: TGTGCCAGCAGCCACATGATCGGGTCACCCCTCCACTTT.

This clonotype was counted many times. The chain carries TRBV6-2 or TRBV6-3 and TRBJ1-2; D gene ambiguous. The CDR3 covers 11 residues. CDR1 is MNHEY and CDR2 is SVGEGT in the germline V gene. Trimming stripped 8 bases from V and 8 bases from J, with 12 bases between. The CDR3 DNA sequence: TGTGCCAGCGGTGACATGGGGGGCTACACCTTC. It encodes CASGDMGGYTF.

This rearrangement joins TRBV29-1 to TRBJ2-7; no clear D gene. V was pared by 2 bases and J by 0 bases, with 5 bases between. CDR1 and CDR2 from the germline V gene are SQVTM and ANQGSEA. The CDR3 loop spans 12 amino acids. CDR3 loop: CSVESDSYEQYF. The CDR3 DNA follows: TGCAGCGTTGAATCAGACTCCTACGAGCAGTACTTC.

The table lists this clonotype with many counts. This sequence joins TRBV3-1 and TRBJ2-7; weak D call: TRBD1 (5 bases). The germline V gene has CDR1 LGHDT and CDR2 YNNKEL (reference sequence). Trimming left V 4 bases short and J 5 bases short, with 12 bases between. The CDR3 covers 13 residues. This chain's CDR3 is CASSRVTADEQYF. CDR3 coding DNA: TGTGCCAGCAGCCGAGTGACAGCTGACGAGCAGTACTTC.

Only a few counts were recorded for this clonotype. This chain joins TRBV11-2 and TRBJ2-2; D not resolved. CDR1 is SGHAT and CDR2 is FQNNGV in the germline V gene. The CDR3 runs to 17 residues. V lost 3 bases and J lost 0, with 14 bases in between. This CDR3 reads CASSLSLASSNTGELFF. Here the CDR3 DNA reads TGTGCCAGCAGCTTGAGTCTCGCCAGTTCGAACACCGGGGAGCTGTTTTTT.

V gene TRBV5-1 combines with J gene TRBJ2-1, with D perhaps matching TRBD2 (6 bases). Trimming stripped 0 bases from V and 2 bases from J, with 12 bases between. There are 16 residues in the CDR3. Looked up from germline, CDR1 is SGHRS and CDR2 is YFSETQ. CDR3 nucleotide sequence: TGCGCCAGCAGCTTGGGTCCGGGACTCCCCTACAATGAGCAGTTCTTC. This encodes CASSLGPGLPYNEQFF.

The table lists this clonotype with many counts. The V and J genes are TRBV18 and TRBJ2-7; 11 bases line up with TRBD2. CDR1 and CDR2 from the germline V gene are KGHSH and LQKENI. The V segment lost 3 bases and the J segment 4 bases; nucleotides outside the gene matches: 8. The CDR3 has 16 amino acids. For the CDR3, the DNA is TGTGCCAGCTCACCGATCGGGACTAGCGGCGTGTACGAGCAGTACTTC. Its translation is CASSPIGTSGVYEQYF.

This clonotype was detected many times. The chain combines TRBV6-1 with TRBJ1-1, with 8 bases that match TRBD1. Germline CDR1 MNHNS, CDR2 SASEGT. The J segment lost 3 bases and the V segment lost 6 bases, leaving 6 bases of the junction unmatched. The CDR3 has 14 residues. The CDR3, as DNA: TGTGCCAGCAGAGCTAGACAGGGGTACACTGAAGCTTTCTTT. It translates to CASRARQGYTEAFF.

The table lists this clonotype with many counts. V and J are TRBV10-2 and TRBJ2-7, with 14 bases that match TRBD2. The CDR3 has 20 residues. In germline, CDR1 is WSHSY, CDR2 SAAADI. The V segment lost 4 bases and the J segment 4 bases; nucleotides outside the gene matches: 18. Here the CDR3 DNA reads TGCGCCAGCAGTGCCCCGGACGGAACCGGGACTAGCGGGAGTACGTACGAGCAGTACTTC. Its protein is CASSAPDGTGTSGSTYEQYF.

This clonotype came up many times. The chain employs TRBV29-1 and TRBJ1-1, with D tentatively TRBD1 (6 bases). V was trimmed by 4 bases and J by 1 base, leaving 13 bases between them. The germline V gene has CDR1 SQVTM and CDR2 ANQGSEA. CDR3 size: 14 residues. The CDR3 nucleotides are TGCAGCGTTGTCTTTTCGGACAGGAACACTGAAGCTTTCTTT. It is translated as CSVVFSDRNTEAFF.

This clonotype was recorded many times. This chain uses TRBV20-1 with TRBJ2-7, with 14 nucleotides matching TRBD2. Germline CDR1 is DFQATT and CDR2 is SNEGSKA (reference sequence). With V trimmed by 6 bases and J by 4 bases, 5 bases remained unmatched. The CDR3 has 14 residues. The CDR3 region has the DNA TGCAGTGCGGGGACTAGCGGGAGTAGGTACGAGCAGTACTTC. Amino acid sequence: CSAGTSGSRYEQYF.

The table lists this clonotype with a few counts. The chain carries TRBV6-1 and TRBJ2-7, with 7 bases lining up with TRBD1. Trimming cost V 5 bases and J 2 bases; bases outside gene matches: 9. The CDR3 spans 15 residues. CDR1 and CDR2 from the germline V gene are MNHNS and SASEGT. The CDR3 sequence: CASSRIGQEAYEQYF. DNA of the CDR3: TGTGCCAGCAGTCGAATCGGACAGGAAGCCTACGAGCAGTACTTC.

This clonotype has a count of ten or more. This chain joins TRBV28 and TRBJ1-2; no reliable D call. Trimming pared 5 bases from V and 3 bases from J, leaving 22 bases between. This CDR3 has 17 amino acids. From germline, CDR1 is MDHEN and CDR2 SYDVKM. DNA for the CDR3: TGTGCCAGCAGTCCCCCTTCAGGAGTTCCTAATGACTATGGCTACACCTTC. This translates into CASSPPSGVPNDYGYTF.

This chain joins TRBV19 and TRBJ2-7, with no clear D. V shed 6 bases and J shed 2 bases, with 14 bases lying between them. The germline gives CDR1 LNHDA, CDR2 SQIVND (reference sequence). The CDR3 totals 14 residues. This chain's CDR3 is CASSIRHRAYEQYF. The CDR3 coding sequence is TGTGCCAGTAGCATACGGCATCGGGCCTACGAGCAGTACTTC.